One sample yielded the 15 T cell receptor beta chains listed below, sequenced in a study of T cell responses to AZD1222 COVID-19 vaccine. Data came from immunoSEQ multiplex PCR; TCRdb stores just in-frame clones and leaves some out. The sample shows under 80,000 clones, more than 65% of them seen only once. The material was peripheral blood, obtained on day 0 of MenACWY control vaccination. The receptors were sampled from an adult in good health.

The CDR3 sequence is CASRTPANYGYTF. CDR3 nucleotide sequence: TGTGCCAGCCGGACTCCAGCCAACTATGGCTACACCTTC. The chain joins TRBV28 to TRBJ1-2; D is uncertain. Germline values: CDR1 MDHEN, CDR2 SYDVKM. Trimming shortened V by 8 bases and J by 2 bases, and 12 bases separated the two germline ends. There are 13 residues in the CDR3.

This clone was observed a single time. The V gene is TRBV15, the J gene TRBJ2-5; 9 nucleotides line up with TRBD1. Germline CDR1 and CDR2: LNHNV and YYDKDF (reference sequence). V trimming: 7 bases; J trimming: 2 bases; junction bases outside the gene matches: 8. The CDR3 is 15 residues long. The CDR3, as DNA: TGTGCCACCACCCGAGACAGGGGGAGTCAAGAGACCCAGTACTTC. Amino acid sequence: CATTRDRGSQETQYF.

The V and J genes are TRBV5-5 and TRBJ1-6; D might be TRBD1 (5 bases). This CDR3 contains 16 residues. V was shortened by 6 bases and J by 0 bases, with 13 bases between the two germline ends. The germline gives CDR1 SGHKS, CDR2 YYEKEE (reference sequence). In nucleotides, the CDR3 is TGTGCCAGCACCCGGGACTCCAGCTCCTATAATTCACCCCTCCACTTT. Translation gives CASTRDSSSYNSPLHF.

The chain has TRBV11-3 and TRBJ1-2; 8 nucleotides agree with TRBD1. V shed 0 bases and J 4 bases; nucleotides not matched to a gene: 4. Germline assignment: CDR1 SGHNT and CDR2 YENEEA. CDR3 length: 15 amino acids. The DNA for the CDR3 is TGTGCCAGCAGCTTAGAGGACAGGGCTTTCTATGGCTACACCTTC. Its protein is CASSLEDRAFYGYTF. The full variable domain, with the rest looked up from reference TRBV11-3 and TRBJ1-2, is EAGVVQSPRYKIIEKKQPVAFWCNPISGHNTLYWYLQNLGQGPELLIRYENEEAVDDSQLPKDRFSAERLKGVDSTLKIQPAELGDSAVYLCASSLEDRAFYGYTFGSGTRLTVV.

The V call is TRBV6-5, the J call TRBJ1-2; D uncertain. V was trimmed by 10 bases and J by 7 bases, leaving 16 bases between them. Germline V gene lookup returns CDR1 MNHEY and CDR2 SVGAGI. This CDR3 has 12 amino acids. The CDR3 DNA follows: TGTGCCATCGACCCGGTAGGTGGTGGCTACACCTTC. Translating it yields CAIDPVGGGYTF.

The CDR3 is CASSQTSGVHEQFF. The CDR3, as DNA: TGTGCCAGCAGCCAAACTAGCGGGGTGCATGAGCAGTTCTTC. The chain combines TRBV3-1 (or the pseudogene TRBV3-2) with TRBJ2-1, with 10 nucleotides matching TRBD2. CDR1 LGHDT and CDR2 YNNKEL come from the germline V gene (reference sequence). The V segment lost 2 bases and the J segment 8 bases; nucleotides outside the gene matches: 3. CDR3 length: 14 residues.

This clone was observed a handful of times. The chain employs TRBV28 and TRBJ2-4; TRBD2 matches 8 bases. Germline lookup yields CDR1 MDHEN and CDR2 SYDVKM. This CDR3 spans 14 amino acids. Trimming took 6 bases from V and 4 from J; bases not matched to a gene: 5. The CDR3 reads CASRSSGFKNIQYF. The CDR3 region has the DNA TGTGCCAGCAGATCTAGCGGGTTTAAAAACATTCAGTACTTC.

This chain connects TRBV28 to TRBJ2-6; D is possibly TRBD1 (5 bases). The CDR3 runs 13 residues. Germline CDR1 and CDR2: MDHEN and SYDVKM. V lost 6 bases and J 5 bases, leaving 8 bases between the germline ends. CDR3 region: CASSRERANVLTF. In DNA form, the CDR3 reads TGTGCCAGCAGCAGGGAACGGGCCAACGTCCTGACTTTC.

The rearrangement joins TRBV4-3 to TRBJ1-5; D unclear. CDR1 and CDR2 (germline): LGHNA, YSLEER. The CDR3 loop spans 15 amino acids. The germline V and J ends were trimmed by 2 bases and 0 bases, with 8 bases remaining between them. This CDR3 is CASSQYRYSNQPQHF. As DNA, the CDR3 is TGCGCCAGCAGCCAATACCGTTATAGCAATCAGCCCCAGCATTTT.

V usage is TRBV11-3 and J usage is TRBJ2-5; 15 bases map to TRBD2. The CDR3 extends over 20 amino acids. The V gene end was trimmed by 0 bases and the J gene end by 1 base; junction bases not matched to a gene: 9. The germline V gene has CDR1 SGHNT and CDR2 YENEEA. The CDR3 coding sequence is TGTGCCAGCAGCTTAGATTCTGGACTAGCGGGGGGGCTATTCCAAGAGACCCAGTACTTC. Residues: CASSLDSGLAGGLFQETQYF.

This clone turned up a few times. Written as DNA, the CDR3 is TGTGCCAGCAGTGTTTCCGGGGCGGGAACTGAAGCTTTCTTT. This encodes CASSVSGAGTEAFF. The chain employs TRBV2 and TRBJ1-1; D is possibly TRBD1 (5 bases). This CDR3 comprises 14 residues. Germline V CDR1 and CDR2: SNHLY, FYNNEI. V lost 4 bases and J 5 bases, leaving 14 bases between the germline ends.

As DNA, the CDR3 is TGTGCCAGTAATACAGGGTCGGGCGAAAAACTGTTTTTT. It translates to CASNTGSGEKLFF. V is TRBV19 and J is TRBJ1-4, with D perhaps TRBD1 (6 bases). The germline CDR1 and CDR2 sequences are LNHDA and SQIVND (reference sequence). Trimming removed 7 bases at V and 8 bases at J, with 14 bases between. The CDR3 length is 13 residues.

This rearrangement joins TRBV9 to TRBJ2-7, with D possibly being TRBD1 (6 bases). CDR3 size: 13 residues. V was clipped by 4 bases and J by 3 bases, with 11 bases between them. CDR1 SGDLS and CDR2 YYNGEE come from the germline V gene. The CDR3 region is CASSRDINYEQYF. DNA of the CDR3: TGTGCCAGCAGCCGGGACATTAACTACGAGCAGTACTTC.

This chain connects TRBV11-2 to TRBJ2-3; tentatively, D is TRBD2 (6 bases). Germline values: CDR1 SGHAT, CDR2 FQNNGV. Trimming took off 4 bases at V and 0 bases at J, with 11 bases between the two ends. The CDR3 loop spans 15 amino acids. In DNA form, the CDR3 reads TGTGCCAGCAGCTCCTCCGGGACTAGCACAGATACGCAGTATTTT. It encodes CASSSSGTSTDTQYF.

This sequence joins TRBV9 and TRBJ2-3, with 11 bases fitting TRBD2. V shed 3 bases and J 0 bases; nucleotides not matched to a gene: 3. The CDR3 has 16 amino acids. Germline V gives CDR1 SGDLS, CDR2 YYNGEE. The CDR3 DNA follows: TGTGCCAGCAGCGCTCGACTAGCGGGAAGCACAGATACGCAGTATTTT. The encoded protein is CASSARLAGSTDTQYF.